A single sample is the source of the 23 T cell receptor beta chains below, sequenced in a study of cytomegalovirus exposure and HLA in healthy donors. 13 Jbeta primers and 60 Vbeta primers were used for the PCR. TCRdb's copy holds only in-frame clones and misses some; the assay was immunoSEQ multiplex PCR. The sample lists some 150,000 clones; roughly 74% were seen once. The specimen sequenced was PBMCs. These receptor sequences come from a man aged 18 to 29 in good health and CMV-seronegative.

The rearrangement joins TRBV4-1 to TRBJ1-5, with a tentative D call TRBD1 (5 bases). Deletions cut 1 base from V and 7 bases from J, with 17 bases between. This CDR3 has 16 residues. CDR1 is MGHRA and CDR2 is YSYEKL in the germline V gene. The CDR3 region has the DNA TGCGCCAGCAGCCAAGTTGGCAGGGCCCTCGAACAGCCCCAGCATTTT. It translates to CASSQVGRALEQPQHF.

The rearrangement links TRBV27 to TRBJ1-6; 8 bases match TRBD1. The V gene's germline CDR1 is MNHEY and CDR2 SMNVEV (reference sequence). The V segment lost 6 bases and the J segment 7 bases; nucleotides outside the gene matches: 2. This CDR3 is built from 13 residues. CDR3 sequence reads: CASRTGANSPLHF. As DNA, the CDR3 is TGTGCCAGCAGGACAGGGGCCAATTCACCCCTCCACTTT.

The chain links TRBV4-1 to TRBJ2-3, with TRBD1 identical over 7 bases. V lost 4 bases and J lost 3; bases outside the gene matches: 7. The CDR3 runs to 15 residues. Germline-derived CDR1 and CDR2 are MGHRA and YSYEKL. For the CDR3, the DNA is TGCGCCAGCAGCCCCAACAGGGGTCAGACAGATACGCAGTATTTT. It is translated as CASSPNRGQTDTQYF.

The genes are TRBV15 and TRBJ1-2, with 8 bases lining up with TRBD1. The junction had 9 bases not matched to a gene; V was cut back by 0 bases and J by 6 bases. The germline CDR1 and CDR2 sequences are LNHNV and YYDKDF (reference sequence). The CDR3 contains 16 residues. The CDR3 is CATSRDYDRGLDGYTF. For the CDR3, the DNA is TGTGCCACCAGCAGAGATTATGACAGGGGCTTGGATGGCTACACCTTC.

The genes are TRBV7-9 and TRBJ1-1; TRBD1 matches at 9 bases. This CDR3 comprises 18 residues. Germline V gene data show CDR1 as SEHNR and CDR2 as FQNEAQ (reference sequence). Unmatched junction bases numbered 13, after V lost 0 bases and J lost 5 bases. CDR3 nucleotides: TGTGCCAGCAGCTTAGCCCTCCCCGGGACAGGGTTTAAGACTGAAGCTTTCTTT. Translation gives CASSLALPGTGFKTEAFF.

The chain is built from TRBV23-1 and TRBJ2-2, with TRBD2 matching 8 bases. TRBV23-1 is identified as an open reading frame with a role that is uncertain. The length of the CDR3 is 16 residues. J was trimmed by 1 base and V by 2 bases; bases with no gene match: 3. The CDR3 DNA sequence: TGCGCCAGCAGTCAAGGCCGGGGGGGGAACACCGGGGAGCTGTTTTTT. Translation gives CASSQGRGGNTGELFF.

V gene TRBV6-5 combines with J gene TRBJ1-1, with D possibly matching TRBD1 (5 bases). The germline CDR1 and CDR2 sequences are MNHEY and SVGAGI. The CDR3 is 13 residues long. V lost 7 bases, J lost 6 bases, and 15 bases lay in between. The DNA for the CDR3 is TGTGCCAGCACGCTAAGATCGGGGGCTGAAGCTTTCTTT. This encodes CASTLRSGAEAFF.

This clone has a handful of counts. The chain links TRBV5-6 to TRBJ2-2; TRBD1 matches at 7 bases. Unmatched junction bases numbered 5, after V lost 0 bases and J lost 3 bases. Per the germline V gene, CDR1 is SGHDT and CDR2 is YYEEEE. There are 16 residues in the CDR3. This CDR3 is CASSLDRGKDTGELFF. DNA of the CDR3: TGTGCCAGCAGCTTGGACAGGGGAAAAGACACCGGGGAGCTGTTTTTT. Using reference TRBV5-6 and TRBJ2-2 for the parts outside the CDR3, the full variable domain is DAGVTQSPTHLIKTRGQQVTLRCSPKSGHDTVSWYQQALGQGPQFIFQYYEEEERQRGNFPDRFSGHQFPNYSSELNVNALLLGDSALYLCASSLDRGKDTGELFFGEGSRLTVL.

This clone appeared once. This sequence joins TRBV6-5 and TRBJ2-6; D gene ambiguous. This CDR3 spans 14 amino acids. The germline CDR1 and CDR2 sequences are MNHEY and SVGAGI. Between the trimmed V and J ends, which lost 5 bases and 1 base, there was a span of 6 bases. The CDR3, as DNA: TGTGCCAGCAGTAGAGTATCTGGGGCCAACGTCCTGACTTTC. Amino acids: CASSRVSGANVLTF.

This clone was observed a single time. CDR3 nucleotides: TGTGCCAGCAGCCCCTGGGAGGATACGCAGTATTTT. Its protein is CASSPWEDTQYF. The gene calls are TRBV11-2 and TRBJ2-3; possibly TRBD2 for D (5 bases). Germline V CDR1 and CDR2: SGHAT, FQNNGV. This CDR3 is 12 amino acids long. The V and J ends lost 5 bases and 6 bases respectively, with 9 bases between them.

The gene calls are TRBV7-9 and TRBJ1-2; possibly TRBD1 for D (5 bases). V lost 0 bases and J lost 4, with 12 bases in between. The CDR3 totals 15 residues. Per the germline V gene, CDR1 is SEHNR and CDR2 is FQNEAQ (reference sequence). The CDR3, as DNA: TGTGCCAGCAGCTTAGCAGGGGAACGTTCCTATGGCTACACCTTC. Its protein is CASSLAGERSYGYTF.

This chain joins TRBV23-1 and TRBJ1-5; TRBD1 might be the D (5 bases). TRBV23-1 qualifies as an ORF whose function is uncertain. V shed 4 bases and J shed 7 bases, with 14 bases lying between them. This CDR3 is built from 14 residues. CDR3 loop: CASSPGSAGQPQHF. The CDR3, as DNA: TGCGCCAGCAGTCCCGGCAGCGCAGGGCAGCCCCAGCATTTT.

CDR3 sequence (DNA): TGTGCCAGCAGCTTAGGTGCTAGCGGGGTGACAGATACGCAGTATTTT. Its translation: CASSLGASGVTDTQYF. This sequence joins TRBV11-2 and TRBJ2-3; 9 nucleotides agree with TRBD2. Germline assignment: CDR1 SGHAT and CDR2 FQNNGV. The length of the CDR3 is 16 residues. V lost 1 base and J lost 3; bases outside the gene matches: 5. Looking up the rest from reference TRBV11-2 and TRBJ2-3 gives the full variable domain: EAGVAQSPRYKIIEKRQSVAFWCNPISGHATLYWYQQILGQGPKLLIQFQNNGVVDDSQLPKDRFSAERLKGVDSTLKIQPAKLEDSAVYLCASSLGASGVTDTQYFGPGTRLTVL.

The chain recombines TRBV6-6 with TRBJ1-1; D remains unclear. CDR3 length: 15 amino acids. V was cut by 5 bases and J by 1 base, with 14 bases left in between. Germline CDR1 is MNHNY and CDR2 is SVGAGI (reference sequence). The CDR3: CASSASGRRNTEAFF. CDR3 in DNA: TGTGCCAGCAGTGCCTCCGGGAGAAGGAACACTGAAGCTTTCTTT.

This clone was recorded once. One end of the junction is discordant with germline, which a read error may explain. The chain has TRBV28 and TRBJ2-6; D is possibly TRBD1 (5 bases). Looked up from germline, CDR1 is MDHEN and CDR2 is SYDVKM. This CDR3 spans 14 amino acids. CDR3 residues: CASNYNSGANGLTF. The CDR3 nucleotides read TGTGCCAGCAATTACAACTCTGGGGCCAACGGCCTGACTTTC. The entire variable domain, with the rest obtained from reference TRBV28 and TRBJ2-6, is as follows: DVKVTQSSRYLVKRTGEKVFLECVQDMDHENMFWYRQDPGLGLRLIYFSYDVKMKEKGDIPEGYSVSREKKERFSLILESASTNQTSMYLCASNYNSGANGLTFGAGSRLTVL.

Notes on this clone: At the DNA level, this CDR3 is encoded by other sequences in the same sample as well. This rearrangement joins TRBV5-1 to TRBJ1-1; TRBD1 agrees at 7 bases. V was pared by 6 bases and J by 1 base, with 9 bases of the junction left unmatched. The CDR3 extends over 15 amino acids. The germline V gene has CDR1 SGHRS and CDR2 YFSETQ. In DNA, the CDR3 is TGCGCCAGCAACCAACTGCAGGGGGGGAACACTGAAGCTTTCTTT. It encodes CASNQLQGGNTEAFF.

V gene TRBV19 combines with J gene TRBJ1-2; a possible D gene is TRBD1 (5 bases). Germline loops: CDR1 LNHDA, CDR2 SQIVND (reference sequence). Trimming pared 7 bases from V and 8 bases from J, leaving 20 bases between. This CDR3 region has 14 residues. The CDR3 here is CASTLRGGVGGYTF. CDR3 coding DNA: TGTGCCAGTACCCTACGGGGCGGGGTAGGAGGCTACACCTTC.

The rearrangement joins TRBV29-1 to TRBJ2-7; D ambiguous. Germline CDR1 reads SQVTM; CDR2 reads ANQGSEA. The CDR3 is 11 amino acids. Trimming removed 7 bases at V and 5 bases at J, with 12 bases between. CDR3 coding DNA: TGCAGCGCCGAGCACAGCCACGAGCAGTACTTC. It is translated as CSAEHSHEQYF.

This rearrangement joins TRBV7-8 to TRBJ2-5, with 11 bases fitting TRBD2. The J segment lost 3 bases and the V segment lost 3 bases, leaving 9 bases of the junction unmatched. Germline loops: CDR1 SGHVS, CDR2 FQNEAQ. The CDR3 consists of 17 residues. The CDR3 loop is CASSFRRQLAGEETQYF. The CDR3 DNA is TGTGCCAGCAGCTTCAGGCGACAACTAGCGGGGGAAGAGACCCAGTACTTC.

CDR3 residues: CASSVDRGGNEQYV. CDR3 nucleotide sequence: TGTGCCAGCAGTGTCGACAGGGGTGGAAACGAGCAGTACGTC. The chain employs TRBV2 and TRBJ2-7; 8 bases map to TRBD1. Trimming took 4 bases from V and 5 from J; bases not matched to a gene: 7. The CDR3 runs 14 residues. Germline CDR1 reads SNHLY; CDR2 reads FYNNEI.

The chain combines TRBV2 with TRBJ1-3; D might be TRBD1 (5 bases). The V gene's germline CDR1 is SNHLY and CDR2 FYNNEI. V shed 4 bases and J shed 0 bases, with 13 bases lying between them. The CDR3 has 16 residues. The CDR3 is CASSGGRGTSGNTIYF. The CDR3 DNA reads as TGTGCCAGCAGTGGGGGGAGGGGCACCTCTGGAAACACCATATATTTT.

The V and J genes are TRBV28 and TRBJ1-4; possible D gene TRBD1, 6 bases. CDR3 length equals 16 residues. Trimming left V 6 bases short and J 0 bases short, with 14 bases between. The germline CDR1 and CDR2 sequences are MDHEN and SYDVKM. The CDR3 region has the DNA TGTGCCAGCAGACTCCCCAAGGGGGCAACTAATGAAAAACTGTTTTTT. This codes for CASRLPKGATNEKLFF.

The chain combines TRBV6-5 with TRBJ1-4; 10 bases align to TRBD1. Trimming at V came to 5 bases and at J to 7 bases, leaving 7 bases not matched to a gene. Germline V gives CDR1 MNHEY, CDR2 SVGAGI. The CDR3 length is 15 residues. The CDR3 region has the DNA TGTGCCAGCAGTAAACGTGGGACAGGGGTTGAAAAACTGTTTTTT. The encoded protein is CASSKRGTGVEKLFF.